These 30 T cell receptor beta chains were all obtained from the same sample, sequenced in a study of cytomegalovirus exposure and HLA in healthy donors. The study ran its PCR with 60 Vbeta and 13 Jbeta primers. Data came from immunoSEQ multiplex PCR; TCRdb stores just in-frame clones and leaves some out. The sample includes about 140,000 clones, 80% of them seen just once. Specimen: PBMCs. The receptor source for this set is a man in his forties in good health and CMV-seronegative.

The rearrangement joins TRBV5-6 to TRBJ2-7; TRBD1 matches 7 bases. Germline V gene data show CDR1 as SGHDT and CDR2 as YYEEEE. After removal of 4 bases from V and 6 bases from J, the junction contained 4 bases not matched to a gene. The CDR3 is made up of 12 amino acids. The CDR3 here is CASSAHRGEQYF. The CDR3 DNA sequence: TGTGCCAGCAGCGCGCACAGGGGCGAGCAGTACTTC.

J is TRBJ2-2 and V is TRBV7-9; 8 bases are a match to TRBD1. This CDR3 has 16 amino acids. CDR1 and CDR2 from the germline V gene are SEHNR and FQNEAQ (reference sequence). The trim removed 10 bases at V and 0 bases at J, leaving 10 bases unmatched. The CDR3 protein is CAKPAQGASNTGELFF. The CDR3, as DNA: TGTGCCAAGCCAGCCCAGGGGGCGTCGAACACCGGGGAGCTGTTTTTT. Full variable domain (missing parts from reference TRBV7-9 and TRBJ2-2): DTGVSQNPRHKITKRGQNVTFRCDPISEHNRLYWYRQTLGQGPEFLTYFQNEAQLEKSRLLSDRFSAERPKGSFSTLEIQRTEQGDSAMYLCAKPAQGASNTGELFFGEGSRLTVL.

J is TRBJ1-6 and V is TRBV7-2, with D uncertain. The germline V and J ends were trimmed by 0 bases and 4 bases, with 19 bases remaining between them. CDR3 length: 19 amino acids. CDR1 SGHTA and CDR2 FQGNSA come from the germline V gene. The chain's CDR3 is CASSLATGRRPGYNSPLHF. The CDR3 DNA reads as TGTGCCAGCAGCTTAGCCACGGGGAGGCGTCCGGGGTATAATTCACCCCTCCACTTT.

The rearrangement uses TRBV2 and TRBJ2-7; 8 positions match TRBD2. The CDR3 runs 13 residues. The germline V gene encodes CDR1 SNHLY and CDR2 FYNNEI. V shed 7 bases, J shed 2 bases, and the junction held 4 bases outside the gene matches. Here the CDR3 reads CASNRGGTYEQYF. CDR3 nucleotides: TGTGCCAGCAACCGGGGGGGAACCTACGAGCAGTACTTC.

The chain combines TRBV9 with TRBJ2-3; 11 bases are a match to TRBD1. Germline CDR1 SGDLS, CDR2 YYNGEE. V dropped 0 bases and J dropped 4; count of bases not matched to a gene: 7. The CDR3 is made up of 17 amino acids. CDR3 sequence (DNA): TGTGCCAGCAGCGTAGTTCGGGACAGGGGGTGGGCAGATACGCAGTATTTT. Residues: CASSVVRDRGWADTQYF.

This chain's CDR3 is CASSESKIGPDRRPYEQYF. CDR3 DNA: TGCGCCAGCAGTGAGTCGAAGATCGGCCCAGACAGGAGGCCCTACGAGCAGTACTTC. The chain carries TRBV10-1 and TRBJ2-7; tentatively, D is TRBD1 (6 bases). Germline V gives CDR1 WNHNN, CDR2 SYGVQD (reference sequence). Trimming took off 0 bases at V and 2 bases at J, with 23 bases between the two ends. The CDR3 is 19 amino acids.

The rearrangement uses TRBV19 and TRBJ1-5, with D perhaps matching TRBD1 (5 bases). The CDR3 consists of 15 residues. Germline CDR1 LNHDA, CDR2 SQIVND (reference sequence). The V end lost 4 bases, the J end lost 1 base, and 11 bases lay between the germline ends. The CDR3 spells CASSTVDSSNQPQHF. The CDR3 region has the DNA TGTGCCAGTAGTACCGTCGACAGCAGCAATCAGCCCCAGCATTTT.

This rearrangement joins TRBV5-4 to TRBJ2-5; TRBD2 might be the D (5 bases). The germline CDR1 and CDR2 sequences are SGHNT and YYREEE (reference sequence). The CDR3 has 14 amino acids. V lost 0 bases and J lost 1, with 7 bases in between. CDR3 nucleotides: TGTGCCAGCAGCTTGGGCGGGTTCCAAGAGACCCAGTACTTC. Amino acids: CASSLGGFQETQYF.

This rearrangement joins TRBV6-5 to TRBJ2-3, with TRBD1 matching over 8 bases. This CDR3 has 15 amino acids. Trimming took 0 bases from V and 3 from J; bases not matched to a gene: 2. Germline values: CDR1 MNHEY, CDR2 SVGAGI. This CDR3 is CASSYSTGETDTQYF. DNA of the CDR3: TGTGCCAGCAGTTACTCGACAGGGGAGACAGATACGCAGTATTTT.

The chain employs TRBV7-2 and TRBJ2-6, with 8 bases lining up with TRBD1. Germline loops: CDR1 SGHTA, CDR2 FQGNSA. This CDR3 is built from 17 residues. V was clipped by 6 bases and J by 2 bases; unmatched bases: 9. CDR3 region: CASSPWTGRTGANVLTF. As DNA, the CDR3 is TGTGCCAGCAGTCCATGGACAGGGAGGACTGGGGCCAACGTCCTGACTTTC.

The chain links TRBV5-1 to TRBJ1-1; maybe TRBD1 (6 bases). This CDR3 contains 14 residues. Trimming cost V 4 bases and J 1 base, with 11 bases left between them. Germline-derived CDR1 and CDR2 are SGHRS and YFSETQ. The CDR3 DNA is TGCGCCAGCAGCCGGGTGGACAGGAACACTGAAGCTTTCTTT. Translated: CASSRVDRNTEAFF.

The genes are TRBV6-1 and TRBJ1-2; a weak D match, TRBD1 (5 bases). From germline, CDR1 is MNHNS and CDR2 SASEGT. Trimming removed 2 bases from V and 6 bases from J, with 10 bases in between. CDR3 length equals 13 residues. Written as DNA, the CDR3 is TGTGCCAGCAGTGAATCTTGGGGGGATGGCTACACCTTC. Translation: CASSESWGDGYTF.

The rearrangement uses TRBV12-5 and TRBJ1-1, with a possible D match to TRBD1 (5 bases). The ends were cut back, 7 bases at V and 0 bases at J, with 18 bases in the middle. The CDR3 is 16 residues long. Germline-derived CDR1 and CDR2 are LGHNT and FRNRAP. CDR3 in amino acids: CASAPGQGGMNTEAFF. Here the CDR3 DNA reads TGTGCTAGTGCCCCCGGGCAGGGTGGGATGAACACTGAAGCTTTCTTT.

The V call is TRBV6-5, the J call TRBJ1-2, with TRBD1 matching over 7 bases. Unmatched junction bases numbered 6, after V lost 4 bases and J lost 4 bases. The CDR3 is made up of 14 amino acids. Germline V gene lookup returns CDR1 MNHEY and CDR2 SVGAGI. The CDR3 spells CASSWTRDSYGYTF. The CDR3 nucleotides read TGTGCCAGCAGTTGGACCCGGGACAGCTATGGCTACACCTTC.

This clone turned up a few times. The chain couples TRBV5-1 to TRBJ1-4; no firm D call. Germline values: CDR1 SGHRS, CDR2 YFSETQ. Trimming took 0 bases from V and 6 from J, leaving 9 bases between them. The CDR3 loop spans 14 amino acids. CDR3 DNA sequence: TGCGCCAGCAGCTTGGCGTTTTCTCATGAAAAACTGTTTTTT. It specifies CASSLAFSHEKLFF.

The chain uses TRBV28 and TRBJ2-7; D might be TRBD1 (6 bases). The CDR3 sequence is 14 residues long. V was pared by 6 bases and J by 0 bases, with 12 bases between. Germline V gene data show CDR1 as MDHEN and CDR2 as SYDVKM. The DNA of the CDR3 is TGTGCCAGCAGACCCGGGACATTCTCCTACGAGCAGTACTTC. The encoded protein is CASRPGTFSYEQYF.

The chain links TRBV19 to TRBJ2-6, with TRBD2 matching 7 bases. Trimming removed 3 bases from V and 4 bases from J; junction bases left unmatched: 6. CDR1 is LNHDA and CDR2 is SQIVND in the germline V gene (reference sequence). This CDR3 is built from 16 residues. The CDR3 DNA follows: TGTGCCAGTAGTATTTCGGGGGGATCAGGGGCCAACGTCCTGACTTTC. Translation gives CASSISGGSGANVLTF.

The CDR3 reads CASGPSRVKNIQYF. The CDR3, as DNA: TGTGCCAGCGGTCCGAGCAGGGTCAAAAACATTCAGTACTTC. The chain uses TRBV6-5 and TRBJ2-4; D might be TRBD1 (5 bases). V lost 8 bases to trimming and J lost 3 bases, with 14 bases between them. The CDR3 spans 14 residues. Germline V gene lookup returns CDR1 MNHEY and CDR2 SVGAGI.

This clone was counted only a few times. J is TRBJ1-4 and V is TRBV19; D remains unclear. Trimming left V 1 base short and J 0 bases short, with 9 bases between. The CDR3 is 16 amino acids. Germline V gene sequence: CDR1 LNHDA, CDR2 SQIVND (reference sequence). The CDR3 spells CASSIAQISTNEKLFF. The CDR3 nucleotides read TGTGCCAGTAGTATAGCCCAGATCTCAACTAATGAAAAACTGTTTTTT. Variable domain in full (rest from reference TRBV19 and TRBJ1-4): DGGITQSPKYLFRKEGQNVTLSCEQNLNHDAMYWYRQDPGQGLRLIYYSQIVNDFQKGDIAEGYSVSREKKESFPLTVTSAQKNPTAFYLCASSIAQISTNEKLFFGSGTQLSVL.

V usage is TRBV28 and J usage is TRBJ1-6, with 9 bases aligning to TRBD1. V trimming: 6 bases; J trimming: 7 bases; junction bases outside the gene matches: 4. This CDR3 is built from 14 residues. Germline CDR1 MDHEN, CDR2 SYDVKM. The CDR3 reads CASRQTGGNSPLHF. DNA for the CDR3: TGTGCCAGCAGACAAACAGGGGGCAATTCACCCCTCCACTTT.

J is TRBJ1-2 and V is TRBV19; 10 nucleotides match TRBD1. The ends lost 5 bases at V and 5 bases at J; junction bases unmatched: 8. The CDR3 extends over 15 amino acids. CDR1 and CDR2 (germline): LNHDA, SQIVND (reference sequence). The CDR3 protein is CASSPGQGQPYGYTF. The CDR3 nucleotides read TGTGCCAGTAGTCCGGGACAGGGGCAACCATATGGCTACACCTTC.

This chain links TRBV5-1 with TRBJ1-1; tentative D call: TRBD1 (5 bases). The length of the CDR3 is 14 residues. Germline lookup yields CDR1 SGHRS and CDR2 YFSETQ. The V and J ends lost 4 bases and 0 bases respectively, with 10 bases between them. As DNA, the CDR3 is TGCGCCAGCAGCAGGGGCCTAATGAACACTGAAGCTTTCTTT. It yields the protein CASSRGLMNTEAFF.

The chain uses TRBV30 and TRBJ2-3; 9 bases map to TRBD1. The CDR3 contains 15 residues. Germline values: CDR1 GTSNPN, CDR2 SVGIG (reference sequence). J lost 4 bases, V lost 3 bases, and 8 bases had no gene match. CDR3 region: CAWSRGGQGPDTQYF. The CDR3 nucleotides read TGTGCCTGGAGCCGGGGAGGACAGGGGCCAGATACGCAGTATTTT.

The chain recombines TRBV4-2 with TRBJ1-1, with D possibly being TRBD1 (6 bases). V gave up 4 bases and J gave up 0 bases, with 12 bases separating them. There are 15 residues in the CDR3. Germline CDR1 is LGHNA and CDR2 is YNFKEQ. CDR3 DNA: TGTGCCAGCAGCCCCGCGGGGGGCATGAACACTGAAGCTTTCTTT. Its protein is CASSPAGGMNTEAFF.

The J gene is TRBJ2-2, the V gene TRBV7-3, with 8 bases lining up with TRBD2. Germline V gene lookup returns CDR1 SGHTA and CDR2 FQGTGA. The CDR3 loop spans 18 amino acids. Losses at the gene ends were 2 bases for V and 1 base for J; bases not matched to a gene: 9. The chain's CDR3 is CASSLLGRGAQNTGELFF. Written as DNA, the CDR3 is TGTGCCAGCAGCTTATTAGGGCGGGGGGCCCAGAACACCGGGGAGCTGTTTTTT.

This sequence joins TRBV5-4 and TRBJ2-2; D possibly corresponds to TRBD2 (5 bases). Germline assignment: CDR1 SGHNT and CDR2 YYREEE (reference sequence). The CDR3 is 14 amino acids. The V gene lost 3 bases and the J gene lost 5 bases, with 11 bases spanning the gap. The CDR3 nucleotides read TGTGCCAGCAGCTCGGACTTGAGGACCGGGGAGCTGTTTTTT. This encodes CASSSDLRTGELFF.

The chain has TRBV7-8 and TRBJ1-1, with TRBD1 matching 7 bases. This CDR3 is 15 amino acids long. Germline-derived CDR1 and CDR2 are SGHVS and FQNEAQ. The V segment lost 0 bases and the J segment 7 bases; nucleotides outside the gene matches: 8. Here the CDR3 reads CASSLASTGPGEAFF. In DNA form, the CDR3 reads TGTGCCAGCAGCTTAGCTTCGACAGGGCCCGGTGAAGCTTTCTTT.

This chain joins TRBV4-2 and TRBJ2-5, with TRBD2 matching 9 bases. The DNA end is more similar to TRBJ2-7, so the J call may be wrong. Germline-derived CDR1 and CDR2 are LGHNA and YNFKEQ. The CDR3 consists of 17 residues. CDR3 amino acids: CASSAQPTSGLYYEQYF. Here the CDR3 DNA reads TGTGCCAGCAGCGCCCAACCGACTAGCGGCCTATACTACGAGCAGTACTTC.

In this sample, this clone turned up a few times. This rearrangement joins TRBV28 to TRBJ1-6; D gene unclear. Looked up from germline, CDR1 is MDHEN and CDR2 is SYDVKM. The CDR3 extends over 12 amino acids. V was clipped by 5 bases and J by 9 bases, with 8 bases between them. DNA for the CDR3: TGTGCCAGCAGTCCGCTAGGTTCACCCCTCCACTTT. The encoded protein is CASSPLGSPLHF. Supplemented by reference TRBV28 and TRBJ1-6, the full variable domain reads DVKVTQSSRYLVKRTGEKVFLECVQDMDHENMFWYRQDPGLGLRLIYFSYDVKMKEKGDIPEGYSVSREKKERFSLILESASTNQTSMYLCASSPLGSPLHFGNGTRLTVT.

This clone was detected only a few times. V usage is TRBV28 and J usage is TRBJ1-4; 9 positions match TRBD1. The CDR3 is 14 amino acids. Losses at the gene ends were 7 bases for V and 8 bases for J; bases not matched to a gene: 8. CDR1 is MDHEN, CDR2 SYDVKM, per germline. The CDR3 nucleotides are TGTGCCAGCACTAAAACAGGGGGCTACGAAAAACTGTTTTTT. It codes for CASTKTGGYEKLFF.